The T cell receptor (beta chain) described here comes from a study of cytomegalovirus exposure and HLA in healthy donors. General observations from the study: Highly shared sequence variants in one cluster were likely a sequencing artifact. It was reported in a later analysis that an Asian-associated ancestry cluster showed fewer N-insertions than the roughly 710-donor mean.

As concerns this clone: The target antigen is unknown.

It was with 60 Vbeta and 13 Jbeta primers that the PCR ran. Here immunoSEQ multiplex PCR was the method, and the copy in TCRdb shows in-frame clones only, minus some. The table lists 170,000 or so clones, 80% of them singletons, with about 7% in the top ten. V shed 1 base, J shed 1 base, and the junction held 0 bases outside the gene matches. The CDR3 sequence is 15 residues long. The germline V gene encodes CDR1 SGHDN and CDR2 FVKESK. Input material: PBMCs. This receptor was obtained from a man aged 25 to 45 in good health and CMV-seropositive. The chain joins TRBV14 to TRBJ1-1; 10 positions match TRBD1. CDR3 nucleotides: TGTGCCAGCAGCCAAGGGACAGGGGGGAACACTGAAGCTTTCTTT. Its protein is CASSQGTGGNTEAFF.